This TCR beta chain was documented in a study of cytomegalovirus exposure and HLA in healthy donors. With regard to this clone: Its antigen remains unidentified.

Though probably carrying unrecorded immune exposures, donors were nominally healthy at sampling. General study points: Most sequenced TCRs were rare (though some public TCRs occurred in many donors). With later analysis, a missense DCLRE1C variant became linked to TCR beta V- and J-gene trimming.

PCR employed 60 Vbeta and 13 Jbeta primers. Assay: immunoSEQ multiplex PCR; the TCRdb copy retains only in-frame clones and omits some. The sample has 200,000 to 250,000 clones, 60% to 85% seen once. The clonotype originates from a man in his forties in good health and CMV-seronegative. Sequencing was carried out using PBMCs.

The CDR3 is CASSAGGDEQFF. For the CDR3, the DNA is TGTGCCAGCAGCGCTGGCGGGGATGAGCAGTTCTTC. This rearrangement joins TRBV9 to TRBJ2-1, with a tentative D call TRBD2 (6 bases). The V end was cut by 3 bases, the J end by 8 bases, with 9 bases between. Looked up from germline, CDR1 is SGDLS and CDR2 is YYNGEE. The CDR3 contains 12 residues.